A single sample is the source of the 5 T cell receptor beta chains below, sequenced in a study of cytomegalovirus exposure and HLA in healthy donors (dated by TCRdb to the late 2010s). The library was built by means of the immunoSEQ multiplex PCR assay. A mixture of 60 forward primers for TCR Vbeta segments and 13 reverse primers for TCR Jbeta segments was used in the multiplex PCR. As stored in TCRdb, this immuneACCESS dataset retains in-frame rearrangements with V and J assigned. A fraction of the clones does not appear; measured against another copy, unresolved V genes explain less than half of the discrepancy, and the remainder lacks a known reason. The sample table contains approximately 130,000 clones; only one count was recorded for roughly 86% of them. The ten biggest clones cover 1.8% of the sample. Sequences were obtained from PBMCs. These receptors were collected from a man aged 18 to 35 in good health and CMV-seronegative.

DNA for the CDR3: TGTGCCAGCAGTGAAAAGGGGTTCGTCTATGGCTACACCTTC. Its translation is CASSEKGFVYGYTF. The genes are TRBV2 and TRBJ1-2, with D possibly matching TRBD1 (5 bases). The V end lost 2 bases, the J end lost 4 bases, and 11 bases lay between the germline ends. Germline V gene lookup returns CDR1 SNHLY and CDR2 FYNNEI. CDR3 size: 14 residues.

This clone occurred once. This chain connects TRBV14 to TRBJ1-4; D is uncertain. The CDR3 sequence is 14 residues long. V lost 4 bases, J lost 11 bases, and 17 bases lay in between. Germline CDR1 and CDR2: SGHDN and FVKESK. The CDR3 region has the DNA TGTGCCAGCAGCCTGGGAGTTACCGGGAGGAAACTGTTTTTT. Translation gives CASSLGVTGRKLFF. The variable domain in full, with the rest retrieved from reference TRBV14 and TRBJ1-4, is EAGVTQFPSHSVIEKGQTVTLRCDPISGHDNLYWYRRVMGKEIKFLLHFVKESKQDESGMPNNRFLAERTGGTYSTLKVQPAELEDSGVYFCASSLGVTGRKLFFGSGTQLSVL.

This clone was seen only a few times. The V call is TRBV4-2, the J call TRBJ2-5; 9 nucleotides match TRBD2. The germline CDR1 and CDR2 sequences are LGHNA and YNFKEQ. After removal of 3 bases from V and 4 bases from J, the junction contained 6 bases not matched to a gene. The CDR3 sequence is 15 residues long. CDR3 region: CASSHLAGATETQYF. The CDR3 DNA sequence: TGTGCCAGCAGCCATTTAGCGGGGGCCACAGAGACCCAGTACTTC.

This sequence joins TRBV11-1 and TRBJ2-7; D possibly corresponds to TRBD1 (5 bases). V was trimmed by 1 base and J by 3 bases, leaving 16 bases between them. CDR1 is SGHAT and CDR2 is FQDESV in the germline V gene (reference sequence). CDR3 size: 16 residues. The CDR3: CASSLGRGRPFYEQYF. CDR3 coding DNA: TGTGCCAGCAGCTTAGGAAGGGGCCGGCCCTTCTACGAGCAGTACTTC.

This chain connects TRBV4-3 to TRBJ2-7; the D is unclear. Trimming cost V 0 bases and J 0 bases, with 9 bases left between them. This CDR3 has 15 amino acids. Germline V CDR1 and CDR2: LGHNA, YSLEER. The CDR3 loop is CASSQDPRGSYEQYF. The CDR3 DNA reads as TGCGCCAGCAGCCAAGACCCCCGAGGCTCCTACGAGCAGTACTTC.